The 6 T cell receptor beta chains reported below all come from one sample, sequenced in a study of T-cell reconstitution after alpha-beta-depleted transplantation in children. Unique molecular identifiers were built into the TCRbeta library. TCRdb independently ran MiXCR on the PCR reads; one entry per CDR3 protein. The sample includes approximately 400,000 distinct CDR3 sequences, approximately 11% of them seen just once. Sequences were derived from PBMCs from the stem cell graft donor, sampled from the stem cell graft. The receptors derive from a human donor who donated a stem cell graft to a child with acute myeloid leukemia.

The rearrangement joins TRBV2 to TRBJ2-5, with TRBD1 identical over 8 bases. V was clipped by 5 bases and J by 5 bases; unmatched bases: 7. The length of the CDR3 is 14 residues. Germline loops: CDR1 SNHLY, CDR2 FYNNEI. The CDR3 loop is CASSRQGSGETQYF. Here the CDR3 DNA reads TGTGCCAGCAGTCGACAGGGGAGCGGGGAGACCCAGTACTTC.

This clonotype was detected a few times. This chain uses TRBV7-2 with TRBJ1-1, with TRBD1 identical over 9 bases. The CDR3 contains 15 residues. Trimming removed 1 base from V and 1 base from J; junction bases left unmatched: 1. Germline V CDR1 and CDR2: SGHTA, FQGNSA. The DNA of the CDR3 is TGTGCCAGCAGCTTAGGGACAGGGGCGAACACTGAAGCTTTCTTT. Translated: CASSLGTGANTEAFF.

This clonotype occurred many times. V gene TRBV6-1 combines with J gene TRBJ2-1; TRBD2 agrees at 11 bases. V lost 5 bases, J lost 5 bases, and 5 bases stayed unmatched. This CDR3 is 15 amino acids long. Germline-derived CDR1 and CDR2 are MNHNS and SASEGT. The CDR3 DNA follows: TGTGCCAGCAGTCCTAGCGGGGGGTTTAACAATGAGCAGTTCTTC. Amino acid sequence: CASSPSGGFNNEQFF.

This clonotype was seen a few times. The genes are TRBV4-3 and TRBJ1-5, with D tentatively TRBD1 (6 bases). There are 14 residues in the CDR3. V dropped 0 bases and J dropped 9 bases, with 12 bases sitting between them. The germline V gene encodes CDR1 LGHNA and CDR2 YSLEER. The CDR3 DNA is TGCGCCAGCAGCCAAGATTCAGGGGAGAGGCCCCAGCATTTT. Translation gives CASSQDSGERPQHF.

The chain carries TRBV11-2 and TRBJ1-6, with 7 bases fitting TRBD1. Trimming took 5 bases from V and 10 from J; bases not matched to a gene: 11. There are 15 residues in the CDR3. From germline, CDR1 is SGHAT and CDR2 FQNNGV. Here the CDR3 reads CASSLSGTEVSPLHF. CDR3 nucleotide sequence: TGTGCCAGCAGCCTAAGCGGGACAGAGGTATCACCCCTCCACTTT. The complete variable domain, with remaining parts taken from reference TRBV11-2 and TRBJ1-6, reads EAGVAQSPRYKIIEKRQSVAFWCNPISGHATLYWYQQILGQGPKLLIQFQNNGVVDDSQLPKDRFSAERLKGVDSTLKIQPAKLEDSAVYLCASSLSGTEVSPLHFGNGTRLTVT.

The V call is TRBV5-1, the J call TRBJ2-1; 9 nucleotides match TRBD2. The CDR3 extends over 15 amino acids. The trim removed 4 bases at V and 4 bases at J, leaving 6 bases unmatched. Germline CDR1 SGHRS, CDR2 YFSETQ. CDR3 loop: CASSPSGTAYNEQFF. The CDR3 DNA sequence: TGCGCCAGCAGCCCTAGCGGGACGGCTTACAATGAGCAGTTCTTC.